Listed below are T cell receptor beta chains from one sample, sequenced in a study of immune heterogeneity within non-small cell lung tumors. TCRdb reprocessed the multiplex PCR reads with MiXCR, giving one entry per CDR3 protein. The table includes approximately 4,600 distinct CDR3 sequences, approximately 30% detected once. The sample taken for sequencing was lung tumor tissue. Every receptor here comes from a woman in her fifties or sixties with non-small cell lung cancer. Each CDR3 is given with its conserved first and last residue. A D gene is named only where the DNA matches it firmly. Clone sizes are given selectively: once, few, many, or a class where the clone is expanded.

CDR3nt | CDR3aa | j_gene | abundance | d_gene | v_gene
TGTGCCAGCAGCTTGGGGGGCGGATTATTGCGGGAGGAGTCCTACGAGCAGTACTTC | CASSLGGGLLREESYEQYF | TRBJ2-7 | few | TRBD2 | TRBV5-5
TGCAGCGTTGAAACCCCCGCCTACGAGCAGTACTTC | CSVETPAYEQYF | TRBJ2-7 | . | . | TRBV29-1
TGTGCCAGCAGCTTGGGACAGGGGGTTGAAAAACTGTTTTTT | CASSLGQGVEKLFF | TRBJ1-4 | medium-sized | TRBD1 | TRBV7-9
TGTGCCACCATAGGGGGGGTAGCGGGAGTAAAAGAGCAGTACTTC | CATIGGVAGVKEQYF | TRBJ2-7 | medium-sized | TRBD2 | TRBV10-3
TGTGCCAGCATGAGCTCCTATAATTCACCCCTCCACTTT | CASMSSYNSPLHF | TRBJ1-6 | medium-sized | . | TRBV6-1
TGTGCCAGCAGCTTAGATCGCTTCGACTGGTCTCAAGAGACCCAGTACTTC | CASSLDRFDWSQETQYF | TRBJ2-5 | few | . | TRBV11-3
TGCGCCAGCAGCTTGGAACAGGTCTATGGCTACACCTTC | CASSLEQVYGYTF | TRBJ1-2 | medium-sized | . | TRBV5-1
TGTGCCAGCAGTTACTCGAGATGGGGACAACACTCCGAGCAGTACTTC | CASSYSRWGQHSEQYF | TRBJ2-7 | . | . | TRBV6-5
TGTGCCAGCTCACCAGTTTTGGCCATGAACACTGAAGCTTTCTTT | CASSPVLAMNTEAFF | TRBJ1-1 | medium-sized | . | TRBV18
TGTGCCAGCTCACCAATGGGAGGCACTGAAGCTTTCTTT | CASSPMGGTEAFF | TRBJ1-1 | medium-sized | . | TRBV18
TGCAGTGCGGAGGGGAGAATATTCGGGACAGATACGCAGTATTTT | CSAEGRIFGTDTQYF | TRBJ2-3 | medium-sized | . | TRBV20-1
TGTGCCAGCAGGCCATCTGATAACAATCAGCCCCAGCATTTT | CASRPSDNNQPQHF | TRBJ1-5 | medium-sized | . | TRBV28
TGTGCCAGCAGCCCAAGCGGGATCAGCTCCTACGAGCAGTACTTC | CASSPSGISSYEQYF | TRBJ2-7 | . | TRBD2 | TRBV11-2
TGTGCCAGCAGTGGGGGCTATGGCTACACCTTC | CASSGGYGYTF | TRBJ1-2 | . | . | TRBV2
TGTGCCAGTAGTATATCATCAGGGGGGAGCAATCAGCCCCAGCATTTT | CASSISSGGSNQPQHF | TRBJ1-5 | large | TRBD1 | TRBV19
TGCAGTGCTAGAGATAGCGGGGCAAGCGGGACCTACAATGAGCAGTTCTTC | CSARDSGASGTYNEQFF | TRBJ2-1 | medium-sized | TRBD2 | TRBV20-1
TGTGCCAGCAGCAAGGACGGCGCGAACACCGGGGAGCTGTTTTTT | CASSKDGANTGELFF | TRBJ2-2 | medium-sized | . | TRBV2
TGCAGTGCTAGGGGGGGGGCGGCTAACTATGGCTACACCTTC | CSARGGAANYGYTF | TRBJ1-2 | medium-sized | . | TRBV20-1
TGTGCCAGCCTGCGGAGGGTGGGCACAGATACGCAGTATTTT | CASLRRVGTDTQYF | TRBJ2-3 | . | . | TRBV27
TGCAGCGTTGAAACCGGGACAGGAAACTACGAGCAGTACTTC | CSVETGTGNYEQYF | TRBJ2-7 | medium-sized | TRBD1 | TRBV29-1
TGCAGTGCTACATCCGGGACAGCAAACACTGAAGCTTTCTTT | CSATSGTANTEAFF | TRBJ1-1 | medium-sized | TRBD1 | TRBV20-1
TGTGCCAGCAGTCTCAGGATATTCACCGGGGAGCTGTTTTTT | CASSLRIFTGELFF | TRBJ2-2 | medium-sized | . | TRBV12-3/TRBV12-4
TGTGCCAGCAGTAAGGAGCGGGGGAGCACAGATACTCAGTATTTT | CASSKERGSTDTQYF | TRBJ2-3 | . | TRBD2 | TRBV6-1
TGCGCCAGCAACATGGGGACAGGGGAAGATACGCAGGATTTT | CASNMGTGEDTQDF | TRBJ2-3 | . | TRBD1 | TRBV5-1
TGTGCCAGCAGTCCCCGTGGCAGGGGGGATCAGCCCCAGCATTTT | CASSPRGRGDQPQHF | TRBJ1-5 | medium-sized | TRBD1 | TRBV6-1
TGCAGTGCTAGAGAGGGACTAGCGGGAGAAGAGACCCAGTACTTC | CSAREGLAGEETQYF | TRBJ2-5 | medium-sized | TRBD2 | TRBV20-1
TGTGCCAGCAGTTTAGGCCAACTTAATTCACCCCTCCACTTT | CASSLGQLNSPLHF | TRBJ1-6 | . | . | TRBV27
TGTGCCAGCAGCCGCGGACAGGTTTCTAGCGAGCAGTTCTTC | CASSRGQVSSEQFF | TRBJ2-1 | few | TRBD1 | TRBV3-1
TGTGCCTGGAGTGCGAACCTATTGACAGGTTGGGGTGCGGAGACCCAGTACTTC | CAWSANLLTGWGAETQYF | TRBJ2-5 | few | . | TRBV30
TGCGCCAGCAGCTATGCAATAGTGGGTAACTCTCTCCACGAGCAGTACTTC | CASSYAIVGNSLHEQYF | TRBJ2-7 | medium-sized | . | TRBV4-1
TGCGCCAGCAGCCAGGGACAGGGGATTTCACCCCTCCACTTT | CASSQGQGISPLHF | TRBJ1-6 | . | TRBD1 | TRBV5-1
TGTGCCACCCTGACTATCGGGAGTTCGCACGAGCAGTACTTC | CATLTIGSSHEQYF | TRBJ2-7 | few | . | TRBV6-1
TGTGCCTGGAACAGGGGACACAATGAGCAGTTCTTC | CAWNRGHNEQFF | TRBJ2-1 | . | TRBD1 | TRBV30
TGTGCCAGCAGCTTCAGATACAATGAGCAGTTCTTC | CASSFRYNEQFF | TRBJ2-1 | . | . | TRBV9
TGCGCCAGCAGTGAGTTTTGGGTAGTGGACTACGAGCAGTACTTC | CASSEFWVVDYEQYF | TRBJ2-7 | medium-sized | . | TRBV10-2
TGTGCCAGCAGCGTAGCTGGAATGGGACTAGCGTACTACAATGAGCAGTTCTTC | CASSVAGMGLAYYNEQFF | TRBJ2-1 | few | TRBD2 | TRBV9
TGCAGCGTTGTAGGGGCGGACAGGTCTCCTTTCCCTGGGGCCAACGTCCTGACTTTC | CSVVGADRSPFPGANVLTF | TRBJ2-6 | . | TRBD1 | TRBV29-1
TGCGCCAGCAGCTTCACCTCGGGACAGGGAAACCACGAGCAGTACTTC | CASSFTSGQGNHEQYF | TRBJ2-7 | large | TRBD1 | TRBV5-1
TGCAGTGCTAGAAGGACCTGGAGAGGCAATGAGCAGTTCTTC | CSARRTWRGNEQFF | TRBJ2-1 | medium-sized | . | TRBV20-1
TGTGCCAGCAGCCTCGGGACTAGCGGGAGGGCCCCCTACGAGCAGTACTTC | CASSLGTSGRAPYEQYF | TRBJ2-7 | . | TRBD2 | TRBV14